This T cell receptor (beta chain) emerged from a study of response to subunit inactivated influenza vaccine. Overall study results and limits: The authors put forward the suggestion that each seasonal influenza vaccination may bring in only a limited number of new T cells.

CDR3 length: 16 amino acids. Losses at the gene ends were 6 bases for V and 1 base for J; bases not matched to a gene: 6. CDR1 is SGHAT and CDR2 is FQNNGV in the germline V gene. Many counts were recorded for this clonotype. Its target is not known. Using its own MiXCR run on the RT-PCR reads, TCRdb lists one record per CDR3 protein. The repertoire includes 550,000 to 800,000 distinct CDR3 sequences, about 15% of them detected once, and roughly 6.4% sits in the top ten. The sample here was PBMCs from blood, taken less than 15 days before vaccination. V is TRBV11-2 and J is TRBJ2-2; 9 nucleotides line up with TRBD1. The sequence came from a man between 45 and 60 years old who received an inactivated influenza vaccine. CDR3 sequence: CASRKPGQGNTGELFF. The DNA for the CDR3 is TGTGCCAGCAGAAAGCCGGGACAGGGGAACACCGGGGAGCTGTTTTTT.